The rows below give T cell receptor beta chains drawn from one sample of a study of monozygotic twins with inflammatory bowel disease. TCRdb re-called the 5' RACE reads; one entry per CDR3 protein, DNA not given. In total, the table holds 95,000 to 110,000 distinct CDR3 sequences. Source material: blood. The receptor source for this set is a human donor with ulcerative colitis or Crohn's disease, or a healthy co-twin of an affected twin (not recorded which). Both conserved end residues are part of each CDR3.

J gene | V gene | CDR3 protein
TRBJ2-1 | TRBV5-1 | CASSLARQPTYNEQFF
TRBJ2-2 | TRBV5-6 | CASSLQTGINTGELFF
TRBJ2-1 | TRBV2 | CASSEEGQGLNEQFF
TRBJ2-1 | TRBV6-5 | CASSYPNLGRGYNEQFF
TRBJ2-7 | TRBV7-8 | CASSLTDRSYEQYF
TRBJ1-2 | TRBV7-2 | CASSPRANYGYTF
TRBJ2-7 | TRBV20-1 | CSAAKDRGVYEQYF
TRBJ2-7 | TRBV18 | CASSTDRAQQYF
TRBJ2-5 | TRBV12-3/TRBV12-4 | CASSFSAGGQETQYF
TRBJ2-7 | TRBV28 | CASSAQLGTSGGLYEQYF
TRBJ1-2 | TRBV28 | CASRIGGEGGYTF
TRBJ2-2 | TRBV27 | CASRKGLRNTGELFF
TRBJ2-1 | TRBV3-1 | CASSQVIEQFF
TRBJ1-5 | TRBV3-1 | CASSAHTGGQPQHF